A single sample is the source of the 9 T cell receptor beta chains below, sequenced in a study of control samples from healthy donors and cancer patients. Assay: immunoSEQ multiplex PCR; the TCRdb copy retains only in-frame clones and omits some. Among about 150,000 clones listed, roughly 94% were seen once. The specimen sequenced was blood. These receptors all come from a man in his forties or fifties in good health.

The chain combines TRBV28 with TRBJ1-2, with no clear D. Germline lookup yields CDR1 MDHEN and CDR2 SYDVKM. V was pared by 3 bases and J by 4 bases, with 9 bases between. There are 13 residues in the CDR3. This CDR3 is CASSFVGSYGYTF. CDR3 bases: TGTGCCAGCAGTTTCGTAGGGAGCTATGGCTACACCTTC.

The rearrangement joins TRBV28 to TRBJ1-1, with D possibly being TRBD1 (6 bases). CDR1 is MDHEN, CDR2 SYDVKM, per germline. This CDR3 has 13 residues. Trimming took off 4 bases at V and 5 bases at J, with 11 bases between the two ends. DNA for the CDR3: TGTGCCAGCAGTTGGGGGGGGCTTACTGAAGCTTTCTTT. The encoded protein is CASSWGGLTEAFF. The full variable domain, completed using reference TRBV28 and TRBJ1-1, is DVKVTQSSRYLVKRTGEKVFLECVQDMDHENMFWYRQDPGLGLRLIYFSYDVKMKEKGDIPEGYSVSREKKERFSLILESASTNQTSMYLCASSWGGLTEAFFGQGTRLTVV.

This sequence joins TRBV30 and TRBJ1-6, with D possibly matching TRBD1 (5 bases). This CDR3 has 15 amino acids. Germline CDR1 GTSNPN, CDR2 SVGIG (reference sequence). Trimming took off 1 base at V and 7 bases at J, with 14 bases between the two ends. This CDR3 is CAWSGGVSRNSPLHF. The CDR3 bases are TGTGCCTGGAGTGGGGGGGTCTCGCGGAATTCACCCCTCCACTTT.

The chain employs TRBV6-1 and TRBJ1-5; no definite D call. This CDR3 has 17 residues. With 3 bases removed from V and 0 bases from J, the gap between germline ends came to 15 bases. The V gene's germline CDR1 is MNHNS and CDR2 SASEGT. CDR3 loop: CASSETPRRYSNQPQHF. DNA of the CDR3: TGTGCCAGCAGTGAGACGCCCCGACGGTATAGCAATCAGCCCCAGCATTTT.

This chain joins TRBV5-6 and TRBJ2-7, with D perhaps assigned TRBD1 or TRBD2 (5 bases each). Trimming took off 4 bases at V and 3 bases at J, with 23 bases between the two ends. Germline V CDR1 and CDR2: SGHDT, YYEEEE. The CDR3 is 17 residues long. This CDR3 reads CASSRTIGTLTSYEQYF. CDR3 nucleotide sequence: TGTGCCAGCAGCCGAACGATCGGGACGCTCACCAGCTACGAGCAGTACTTC.

CDR3 loop: CASSWGSSYNSPLHF. The CDR3 bases are TGTGCCAGCAGTTGGGGGAGCTCCTATAATTCACCCCTCCACTTT. The rearrangement uses TRBV28 and TRBJ1-6, with D possibly being TRBD1 (5 bases). Trimming removed 4 bases from V and 0 bases from J, with 7 bases in between. The CDR3 length is 15 residues. Germline-derived CDR1 and CDR2 are MDHEN and SYDVKM.

The rearrangement uses TRBV6-1 and TRBJ1-1; D is unclear. Per germline, CDR1 MNHNS and CDR2 SASEGT. This CDR3 comprises 17 residues. Trimming cost V 3 bases and J 2 bases, with 19 bases left between them. The CDR3 sequence: CASSEAVIHGTNTEAFF. The CDR3 DNA is TGTGCCAGCAGTGAGGCCGTGATCCATGGCACAAACACTGAAGCTTTCTTT.

V and J are TRBV12-3 or TRBV12-4 and TRBJ2-7; possibly TRBD1 for D (6 bases). The CDR3 sequence is 12 residues long. With 5 bases removed from V and 5 bases from J, the gap between germline ends came to 10 bases. The CDR3 here is CASSLRTDEQYF. The CDR3 DNA reads TGTGCCAGCAGTCTCCGGACAGACGAGCAGTACTTC.

This rearrangement joins TRBV5-6 to TRBJ1-3, with D tentatively TRBD1 (6 bases). Trimming removed 1 base from V and 4 bases from J, with 12 bases in between. Germline CDR1 reads SGHDT; CDR2 reads YYEEEE. CDR3 length equals 15 residues. The CDR3, as DNA: TGTGCCAGCAGCTTGATCCCGGGGGCAGGAAACACCATATATTTT. Translating gives CASSLIPGAGNTIYF.